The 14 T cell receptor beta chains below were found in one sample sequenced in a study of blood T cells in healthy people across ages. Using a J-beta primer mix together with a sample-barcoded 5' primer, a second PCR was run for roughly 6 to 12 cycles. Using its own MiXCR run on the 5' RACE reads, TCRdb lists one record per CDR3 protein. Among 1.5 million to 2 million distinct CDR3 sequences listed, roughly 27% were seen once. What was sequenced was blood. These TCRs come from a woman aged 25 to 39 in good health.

CDR3 sequence (DNA): TGTGCCAGCAGTCCCCGGGAGTGGAATTCACCCCTCCACTTT. It codes for CASSPREWNSPLHF. V and J are TRBV12-3 or TRBV12-4 and TRBJ1-6; D is unclear. The V gene lost 5 bases and the J gene lost 7 bases, with 12 bases spanning the gap. This CDR3 spans 14 amino acids.

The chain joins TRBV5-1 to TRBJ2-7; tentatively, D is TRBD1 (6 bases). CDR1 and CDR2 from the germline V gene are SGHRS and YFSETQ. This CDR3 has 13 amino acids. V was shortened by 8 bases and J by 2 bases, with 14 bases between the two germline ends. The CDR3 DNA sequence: TGCGCCAGTGCTAGAGACAGGACCTACGAGCAGTACTTC. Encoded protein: CASARDRTYEQYF.

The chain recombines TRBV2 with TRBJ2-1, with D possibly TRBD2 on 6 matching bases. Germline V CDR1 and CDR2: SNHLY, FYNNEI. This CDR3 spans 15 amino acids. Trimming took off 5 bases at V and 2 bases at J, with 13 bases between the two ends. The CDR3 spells CASSPREVPYNEQFF. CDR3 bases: TGTGCCAGCAGTCCCAGGGAGGTCCCCTACAATGAGCAGTTCTTC.

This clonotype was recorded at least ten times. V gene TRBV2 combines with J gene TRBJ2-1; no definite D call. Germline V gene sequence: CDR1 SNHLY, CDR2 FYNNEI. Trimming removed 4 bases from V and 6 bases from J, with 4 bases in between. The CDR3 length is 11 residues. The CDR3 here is CASSASNEQFF. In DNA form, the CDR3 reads TGTGCCAGCAGTGCTAGCAATGAGCAGTTCTTC.

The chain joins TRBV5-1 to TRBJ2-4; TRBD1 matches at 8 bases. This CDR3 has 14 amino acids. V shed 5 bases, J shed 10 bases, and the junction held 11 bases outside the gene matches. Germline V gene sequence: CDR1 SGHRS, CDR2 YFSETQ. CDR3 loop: CASRENRGSGIQYF. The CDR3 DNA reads TGCGCCAGCAGGGAGAACAGGGGGTCTGGTATTCAGTACTTC.

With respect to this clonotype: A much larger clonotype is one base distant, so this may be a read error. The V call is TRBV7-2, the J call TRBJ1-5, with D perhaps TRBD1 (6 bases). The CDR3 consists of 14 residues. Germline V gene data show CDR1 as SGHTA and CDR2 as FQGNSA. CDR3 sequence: CASSLHGGNQPRHF. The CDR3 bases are TGTGCCAGCAGCCTCCACGGGGGCAATCAGCCCCGGCATTTT. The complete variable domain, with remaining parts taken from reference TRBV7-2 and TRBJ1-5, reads GAGVSQSPSNKVTEKGKDVELRCDPISGHTALYWYRQSLGQGLEFLIYFQGNSAPDKSGLPSDRFSAERTGGSVSTLTIQRTQQEDSAVYLCASSLHGGNQPRHFGDGTRLSIL.

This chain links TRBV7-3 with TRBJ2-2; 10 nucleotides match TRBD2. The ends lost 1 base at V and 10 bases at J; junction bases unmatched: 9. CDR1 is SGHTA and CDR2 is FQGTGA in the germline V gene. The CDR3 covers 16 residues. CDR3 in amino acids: CASSLSPAGGPEELFF. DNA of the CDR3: TGTGCCAGCAGCTTAAGTCCAGCGGGGGGGCCCGAGGAGCTGTTTTTT.

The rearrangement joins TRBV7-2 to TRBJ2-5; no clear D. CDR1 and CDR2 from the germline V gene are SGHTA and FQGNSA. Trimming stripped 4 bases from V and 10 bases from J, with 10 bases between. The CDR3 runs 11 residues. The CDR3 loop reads CASSWGEGQYF. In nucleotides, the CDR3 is TGTGCCAGCAGCTGGGGTGAAGGCCAGTACTTC.

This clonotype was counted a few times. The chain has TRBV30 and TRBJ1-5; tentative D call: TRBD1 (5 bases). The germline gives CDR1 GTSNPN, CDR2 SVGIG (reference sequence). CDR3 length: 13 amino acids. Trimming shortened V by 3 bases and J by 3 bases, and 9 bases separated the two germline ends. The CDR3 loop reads CAWSRQNNQPQHF. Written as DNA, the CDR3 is TGTGCCTGGAGCCGACAGAACAATCAGCCCCAGCATTTT.

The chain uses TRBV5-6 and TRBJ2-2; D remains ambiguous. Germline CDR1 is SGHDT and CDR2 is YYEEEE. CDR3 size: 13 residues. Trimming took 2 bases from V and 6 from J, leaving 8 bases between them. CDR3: CASSFDPAGELFF. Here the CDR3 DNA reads TGTGCCAGCAGCTTCGACCCCGCCGGGGAGCTGTTTTTT. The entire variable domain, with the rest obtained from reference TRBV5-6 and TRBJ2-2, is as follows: DAGVTQSPTHLIKTRGQQVTLRCSPKSGHDTVSWYQQALGQGPQFIFQYYEEEERQRGNFPDRFSGHQFPNYSSELNVNALLLGDSALYLCASSFDPAGELFFGEGSRLTVL.

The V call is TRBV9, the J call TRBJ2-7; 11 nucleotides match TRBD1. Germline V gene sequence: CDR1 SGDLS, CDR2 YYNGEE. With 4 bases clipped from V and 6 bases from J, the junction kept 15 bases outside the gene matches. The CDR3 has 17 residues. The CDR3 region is CASSTSRMDRGQGEQYF. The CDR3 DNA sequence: TGTGCCAGCAGCACCAGTAGGATGGACAGGGGGCAGGGCGAGCAGTACTTC.

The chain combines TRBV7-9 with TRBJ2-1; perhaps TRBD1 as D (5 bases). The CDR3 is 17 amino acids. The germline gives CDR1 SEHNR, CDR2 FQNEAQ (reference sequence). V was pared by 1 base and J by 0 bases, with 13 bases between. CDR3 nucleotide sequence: TGTGCCAGCAGCTTAGGGGCAGGGATGAGCTCCTACAATGAGCAGTTCTTC. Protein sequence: CASSLGAGMSSYNEQFF.

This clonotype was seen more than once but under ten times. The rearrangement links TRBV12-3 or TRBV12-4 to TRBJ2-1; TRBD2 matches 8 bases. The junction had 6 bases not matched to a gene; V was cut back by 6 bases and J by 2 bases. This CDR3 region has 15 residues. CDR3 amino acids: CASSPPLAAYNEQFF. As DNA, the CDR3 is TGTGCCAGCAGCCCTCCACTAGCGGCCTACAATGAGCAGTTCTTC.

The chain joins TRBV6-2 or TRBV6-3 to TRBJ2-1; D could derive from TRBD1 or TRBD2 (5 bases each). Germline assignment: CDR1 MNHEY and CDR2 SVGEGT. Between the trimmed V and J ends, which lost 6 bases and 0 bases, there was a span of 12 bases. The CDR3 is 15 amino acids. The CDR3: CASRKAGSSYNEQFF. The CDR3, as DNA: TGTGCCAGCAGGAAAGCAGGGAGCTCCTACAATGAGCAGTTCTTC.